The 20 T cell receptor beta chains below come from one sample, sequenced in a study of blood T cell repertoires in COVID-19. The table came from immunoSEQ multiplex PCR; TCRdb's copy has only in-frame clones and leaves some out. Here the sample spans roughly 290,000 clones, roughly 84% being singletons. Sequencing was carried out using peripheral blood. The receptors were gathered from a person aged 70 to 80 with COVID-19, enrolled during active disease.

V is TRBV24-1 and J is TRBJ1-1; possible D gene TRBD1, 5 bases. The germline V and J ends were trimmed by 4 bases and 5 bases, with 10 bases remaining between them. CDR3 length: 13 amino acids. Looked up from germline, CDR1 is KGHDR and CDR2 is SFDVKD. The CDR3: CATSDPRGTEAFF. The DNA for the CDR3 is TGTGCCACCAGTGACCCGCGGGGGACTGAAGCTTTCTTT.

This sequence joins TRBV11-3 and TRBJ2-7, with a possible D match to TRBD1 (6 bases). From germline, CDR1 is SGHNT and CDR2 YENEEA. The V gene lost 3 bases and the J gene lost 6 bases, with 12 bases spanning the gap. The CDR3 is 13 residues long. The CDR3 loop reads CASSFSQGSEQYF. In DNA, the CDR3 is TGTGCCAGCAGCTTCTCACAGGGATCCGAGCAGTACTTC.

The V call is TRBV4-3, the J call TRBJ1-2, with D uncertain. CDR3 length: 15 amino acids. Germline assignment: CDR1 LGHNA and CDR2 YSLEER. The germline V and J ends were trimmed by 0 bases and 4 bases, with 12 bases remaining between them. CDR3 loop: CASSQDREGIYGYTF. In nucleotides, the CDR3 is TGCGCCAGCAGCCAAGATCGCGAGGGAATCTATGGCTACACCTTC.

This rearrangement joins TRBV4-3 to TRBJ1-1; 8 positions agree with TRBD1. J gave up 5 bases and V 4 bases, and 15 bases lay outside the gene matches. The CDR3 covers 17 residues. CDR1 is LGHNA, CDR2 YSLEER, per germline. The CDR3 spells CASSPEAKGQGRTEAFF. As DNA, the CDR3 is TGCGCCAGCAGCCCCGAAGCTAAAGGACAGGGAAGAACTGAAGCTTTCTTT.

This chain connects TRBV5-8 to TRBJ2-7; 7 positions agree with TRBD2. Trimming cost V 4 bases and J 2 bases; bases outside gene matches: 6. CDR1 and CDR2 from the germline V gene are SGHTS and YDEGEE. This CDR3 is 14 amino acids long. The CDR3 loop is CASSIPGLPYEQYF. The CDR3 nucleotides are TGTGCCAGCAGCATTCCGGGACTACCCTACGAGCAGTACTTC.

The chain joins TRBV5-1 to TRBJ2-2; possible D gene TRBD2, 5 bases. Deletions cut 4 bases from V and 7 bases from J, with 14 bases between. Germline V gives CDR1 SGHRS, CDR2 YFSETQ. The CDR3 sequence is 14 residues long. The CDR3 DNA reads as TGCGCCAGCAGCCGCCGGCAGGACTTCGGGGAGCTGTTTTTT. It codes for CASSRRQDFGELFF.

The rearrangement links TRBV3-1 (or the pseudogene TRBV3-2) to TRBJ1-4; D gene ambiguous. V was clipped by 8 bases and J by 0 bases, with 10 bases between them. The CDR3 consists of 14 residues. Germline V gene lookup returns CDR1 LGHDT and CDR2 YNNKEL (reference sequence). The CDR3 region is CASSSGSTNEKLFF. The CDR3 DNA is TGTGCCAGCTCCTCGGGATCAACTAATGAAAAACTGTTTTTT.

The V gene is TRBV14, the J gene TRBJ1-2; tentatively, D is TRBD1 (5 bases). Germline CDR1 reads SGHDN; CDR2 reads FVKESK. This CDR3 contains 13 residues. V was clipped by 3 bases and J by 8 bases, with 13 bases between them. The CDR3 protein is CASSQTQGQGYTF. In nucleotides, the CDR3 is TGTGCCAGCAGCCAGACCCAGGGTCAAGGCTACACCTTC.

The genes are TRBV7-8 and TRBJ1-2, with TRBD1 matching over 8 bases. Germline lookup yields CDR1 SGHVS and CDR2 FQNEAQ. V was clipped by 0 bases and J by 8 bases; unmatched bases: 8. The CDR3 loop spans 15 amino acids. The CDR3 sequence: CASSLAPRTGRGYTF. DNA for the CDR3: TGTGCCAGCAGCTTAGCGCCCCGGACAGGGAGAGGCTACACCTTC. The whole variable domain, filled in from reference TRBV7-8 and TRBJ1-2, reads GAGVSQSPRYKVAKRGQDVALRCDPISGHVSLFWYQQALGQGPEFLTYFQNEAQLDKSGLPSDRFFAERPEGSVSTLKIQRTQQEDSAVYLCASSLAPRTGRGYTFGSGTRLTVV.

This clone is a singleton in its sample. V is TRBV28 and J is TRBJ1-5; no clear D. CDR1 and CDR2 from the germline V gene are MDHEN and SYDVKM. The V end lost 5 bases, the J end lost 2 bases, and 22 bases lay between the germline ends. The CDR3 contains 18 residues. CDR3 loop: CASSPTRRGSGRNQPQHF. The CDR3 coding sequence is TGTGCCAGCAGTCCCACTCGTCGGGGATCGGGTCGCAATCAGCCCCAGCATTTT.

This sequence joins TRBV6-2 or TRBV6-3 and TRBJ2-2; 7 bases agree with TRBD2. The CDR3 spans 16 residues. V lost 6 bases, J lost 5 bases, and 12 bases stayed unmatched. Germline CDR1 and CDR2: MNHEY and SVGEGT. This chain's CDR3 is CASSHPGTMGTGELFF. The CDR3 DNA is TGTGCCAGCAGCCACCCCGGGACTATGGGTACCGGGGAGCTGTTTTTT.

This chain links TRBV3-1 (or the pseudogene TRBV3-2) with TRBJ2-3; TRBD2 aligns across 9 bases. Germline CDR1 is LGHDT and CDR2 is YNNKEL (reference sequence). The CDR3 contains 15 residues. Unmatched junction bases numbered 8, after V lost 4 bases and J lost 6 bases. In DNA form, the CDR3 reads TGTGCCAGCAGCCGCAGCGGGGGGACCCGGGATACGCAGTATTTT. This gives the protein CASSRSGGTRDTQYF.

The V and J genes are TRBV6-5 and TRBJ1-5; D is perhaps TRBD1 (6 bases). V lost 5 bases, J lost 6 bases, and 11 bases lay in between. The CDR3 consists of 13 residues. Germline V gives CDR1 MNHEY, CDR2 SVGAGI. The CDR3 loop reads CASSQKDSQPQHF. CDR3 DNA: TGTGCCAGCAGTCAAAAGGACAGTCAGCCCCAGCATTTT.

This clone was seen more than once but under ten times. The J gene is TRBJ2-3, the V gene TRBV5-5; 12 bases map to TRBD2. Germline V gene lookup returns CDR1 SGHKS and CDR2 YYEKEE (reference sequence). The CDR3 totals 17 residues. J was trimmed by 0 bases and V by 4 bases; bases with no gene match: 6. DNA of the CDR3: TGTGCCAGCAGCGTGACTAGCGGGGGTATTAGCACAGATACGCAGTATTTT. Protein sequence: CASSVTSGGISTDTQYF.

The gene calls are TRBV2 and TRBJ1-5, with D maybe TRBD1 (6 bases). V dropped 4 bases and J dropped 6 bases, with 7 bases sitting between them. Germline assignment: CDR1 SNHLY and CDR2 FYNNEI. The length of the CDR3 is 12 residues. The CDR3 DNA reads TGTGCCAGCAGTGGGACAGCTCAGCCCCAGCATTTT. Translating gives CASSGTAQPQHF. Full variable domain (remainder filled in from reference TRBV2 and TRBJ1-5): EPEVTQTPSHQVTQMGQEVILRCVPISNHLYFYWYRQILGQKVEFLVSFYNNEISEKSEIFDDQFSVERPDGSNFTLKIRSTKLEDSAMYFCASSGTAQPQHFGDGTRLSIL.

This chain joins TRBV2 and TRBJ1-1; D may be TRBD1 (6 bases). Trimming stripped 5 bases from V and 4 bases from J, with 14 bases between. The germline V gene has CDR1 SNHLY and CDR2 FYNNEI. CDR3 length: 14 amino acids. CDR3 nucleotide sequence: TGTGCCAGCAGTTCCGATACAGGGAGCACTGAAGCTTTCTTT. It specifies CASSSDTGSTEAFF.

This sequence joins TRBV28 and TRBJ2-7; TRBD1 matches 11 bases. The CDR3 has 18 residues. V lost 5 bases to trimming and J lost 4 bases; unmatched junction nucleotides: 16. The germline V gene encodes CDR1 MDHEN and CDR2 SYDVKM. The CDR3 DNA sequence: TGTGCCAGCAGTCCCCCGGGACAGGGGGTCGCGAGGGATTACGAGCAGTACTTC. Amino acids: CASSPPGQGVARDYEQYF.

This chain links TRBV19 with TRBJ1-5; no definite D call. Trimming stripped 3 bases from V and 7 bases from J, with 13 bases between. Germline CDR1 and CDR2: LNHDA and SQIVND (reference sequence). CDR3 length: 14 residues. CDR3 in amino acids: CASSIVTPGQPQHF. The CDR3 bases are TGTGCCAGTAGTATTGTCACCCCGGGACAGCCCCAGCATTTT. The full variable domain, completed using reference TRBV19 and TRBJ1-5, is DGGITQSPKYLFRKEGQNVTLSCEQNLNHDAMYWYRQDPGQGLRLIYYSQIVNDFQKGDIAEGYSVSREKKESFPLTVTSAQKNPTAFYLCASSIVTPGQPQHFGDGTRLSIL.

The genes are TRBV11-2 and TRBJ1-2; 9 bases are a match to TRBD1. CDR3 length: 15 amino acids. Losses at the gene ends were 3 bases for V and 2 bases for J; bases not matched to a gene: 4. Germline CDR1 SGHAT, CDR2 FQNNGV. Here the CDR3 DNA reads TGTGCCAGCAGCTTCCCCGGACAGGGGAACTATGGCTACACCTTC. Encoded protein: CASSFPGQGNYGYTF.

This chain connects TRBV3-1 (or the pseudogene TRBV3-2) to TRBJ1-5; D possibly corresponds to TRBD1 (6 bases). The V and J ends lost 4 bases and 0 bases respectively, with 7 bases between them. CDR3 length: 14 residues. Germline-derived CDR1 and CDR2 are LGHDT and YNNKEL (reference sequence). The CDR3 loop is CASSRTVSNQPQHF. In DNA form, the CDR3 reads TGTGCCAGCAGCCGGACAGTTAGCAATCAGCCCCAGCATTTT.